These 9 T cell receptor beta chains were all obtained from the same sample, sequenced in a study of molecular identifiers for immune sequencing clone quantification. One entry per CDR3 protein, called by TCRdb with MiXCR from the PCR reads. The repertoire holds hundreds of thousands of distinct CDR3 sequences, with roughly 25% as singletons. Material for sequencing was naive CD8+ T cells from blood, with Jurkat cell RNA spiked in. Sample subset: FACS-sorted CD8+CD4-CCR7+CD45RA+ naive T cells. The receptors originated from a human donor in good health. Some libraries in this study had Jurkat cell RNA spiked in.

In its sample, this clonotype was seen many times. This rearrangement joins TRBV3-1 to TRBJ2-3; 11 nucleotides match TRBD2. CDR1 LGHDT and CDR2 YNNKEL come from the germline V gene (reference sequence). With 4 bases clipped from V and 4 bases from J, the junction kept 4 bases outside the gene matches. There are 15 residues in the CDR3. The CDR3 loop is CASSPGLAGSDTQYF. CDR3 bases: TGTGCCAGCAGCCCAGGACTAGCGGGTTCAGATACGCAGTATTTT.

A note on this clonotype: A much bigger clone sits one base away, suggesting this may be a read error. The chain combines TRBV9 with TRBJ2-2, with unresolved D. CDR1 and CDR2 from the germline V gene are SGDLS and YYNGEE. The V end lost 0 bases, the J end lost 4 bases, and 4 bases lay between the germline ends. The CDR3 covers 13 residues. CDR3 bases: TGTGCCAGCAGCGTAGTCGCCACCGGGGAGCTGTTTTTT. Encoded protein: CASSVVATGELFF. The whole variable domain, remainder taken from reference TRBV9 and TRBJ2-2, is DSGVTQTPKHLITATGQRVTLRCSPRSGDLSVYWYQQSLDQGLQFLIQYYNGEERAKGNILERFSAQQFPDLHSELNLSSLELGDSALYFCASSVVATGELFFGEGSRLTVL.

This clonotype has just one count. The chain has TRBV6-2 or TRBV6-3 and TRBJ2-3; 8 bases agree with TRBD1. Germline loops: CDR1 MNHEY, CDR2 SVGEGT. This CDR3 is 17 amino acids long. V lost 2 bases to trimming and J lost 0 bases; unmatched junction nucleotides: 7. The CDR3 nucleotides read TGTGCCAGCAGTTACGAGGGTGACAGGGGCAGCACAGATACGCAGTATTTT. It codes for CASSYEGDRGSTDTQYF.

Worth noting for this clonotype: A read error may be the cause here, since a much bigger clone is one base away. The chain links TRBV6-6 to TRBJ2-1, with D uncertain. The CDR3 has 13 amino acids. Trimming pared 7 bases from V and 13 bases from J, leaving 20 bases between. Germline values: CDR1 MNHNY, CDR2 SVGAGI (reference sequence). DNA for the CDR3: TGTGCCAGCAAACCGGAGTACCAAGAGACCCAGTTCTTC. This encodes CASKPEYQETQFF.

This clonotype was seen repeatedly, ten times or more. The rearrangement links TRBV6-5 to TRBJ2-3, with a weak D call TRBD2 (6 bases). The CDR3 contains 14 residues. The V gene's germline CDR1 is MNHEY and CDR2 SVGAGI. Deletions cut 6 bases from V and 4 bases from J, with 14 bases between. CDR3 residues: CASSYAGKADTQYF. As DNA, the CDR3 is TGTGCCAGCAGCTATGCGGGGAAGGCAGATACGCAGTATTTT.

J is TRBJ2-1 and V is TRBV24-1; D gene unclear. The V end was cut by 9 bases, the J end by 0 bases, with 11 bases between. Germline lookup yields CDR1 KGHDR and CDR2 SFDVKD. The CDR3 has 14 amino acids. CDR3 loop: CATSSGGSYNEQFF. The CDR3 bases are TGTGCCACCTCCTCGGGCGGCTCCTACAATGAGCAGTTCTTC.

Note on this clonotype: The final CDR3 position lacks the conserved phenylalanine or tryptophan, pointing to a likely read error. The chain is built from TRBV4-1 and TRBJ2-2; 8 bases map to TRBD2. The CDR3 consists of 16 residues. Germline-derived CDR1 and CDR2 are MGHRA and YSYEKL. The CDR3 is CASSPPREGYTGELFL. CDR3 sequence (DNA): TGCGCCAGCAGCCCCCCCCGGGAGGGTTACACCGGAGAGCTGTTTTTA.

This clonotype was picked up many times. The J gene is TRBJ1-2, the V gene TRBV7-2, with D perhaps TRBD1 (5 bases). This CDR3 comprises 13 residues. V was shortened by 5 bases and J by 5 bases, with 12 bases between the two germline ends. The V gene's germline CDR1 is SGHTA and CDR2 FQGNSA. As DNA, the CDR3 is TGTGCCAGCAGCCTAGACAGATGGTATGGCTACACCTTC. Its translation: CASSLDRWYGYTF.

This clonotype was recorded at least ten times. The chain recombines TRBV5-1 with TRBJ2-3, with 11 bases aligning to TRBD1. Trimming removed 6 bases from V and 6 bases from J; junction bases left unmatched: 15. The CDR3 runs 17 residues. Per germline, CDR1 SGHRS and CDR2 YFSETQ. CDR3 bases: TGCGCCAGCACCGGCGGCGGGACAGGGGGTCGGACGGATACGCAGTATTTT. This sequence encodes CASTGGGTGGRTDTQYF.